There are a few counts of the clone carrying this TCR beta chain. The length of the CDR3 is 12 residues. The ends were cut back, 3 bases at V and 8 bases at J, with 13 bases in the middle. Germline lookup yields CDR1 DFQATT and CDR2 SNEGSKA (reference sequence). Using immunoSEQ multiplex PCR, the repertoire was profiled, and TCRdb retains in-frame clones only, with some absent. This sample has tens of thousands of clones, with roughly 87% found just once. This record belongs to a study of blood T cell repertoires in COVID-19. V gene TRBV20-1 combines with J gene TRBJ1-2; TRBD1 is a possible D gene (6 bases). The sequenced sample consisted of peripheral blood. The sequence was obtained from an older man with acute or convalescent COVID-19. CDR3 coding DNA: TGCAGTGCTAGTACAGGGTTTCAAGGCTACACCTTC. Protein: CSASTGFQGYTF.